This T cell receptor (beta chain) was sequenced for a study of control samples from healthy donors and cancer patients. V lost 0 bases to trimming and J lost 0 bases, with 3 bases between them. Per germline, CDR1 MNHEY and CDR2 SMNVEV (reference sequence). The CDR3 runs to 15 residues. Measured with immunoSEQ multiplex PCR; TCRdb has only the in-frame clones, and not every one. The sample contains around 140,000 clones, approximately 90% of which appear only once. The material sequenced was blood. This TCR was sampled from a man aged 40-55 years in good health. The V call is TRBV27, the J call TRBJ2-6; the D is unclear. The CDR3 DNA follows: TGTGCCAGCAGTTTATCTAGCTCTGGGGCCAACGTCCTGACTTTC. This gives the protein CASSLSSSGANVLTF.